Shown below are 26 T cell receptor beta chains from a single sample sequenced in a study of blood T cell repertoires in COVID-19. The repertoire was sequenced with immunoSEQ multiplex PCR; TCRdb's copy has only in-frame clones and lacks some. The repertoire includes 95,000 to 150,000 clones, roughly four fifths of them detected once, and roughly 7.9% sits in the top ten. What was sequenced was peripheral blood. The source is a human donor in a cohort sampled during active COVID-19.

This clone was observed once. The V and J genes are TRBV5-1 and TRBJ2-5; 9 positions match TRBD2. Germline loops: CDR1 SGHRS, CDR2 YFSETQ. This CDR3 is built from 15 residues. V lost 0 bases to trimming and J lost 5 bases; unmatched junction nucleotides: 5. CDR3 loop: CASSLGGSGSETQYF. For the CDR3, the DNA is TGCGCCAGCAGCTTGGGTGGTAGCGGGAGTGAGACCCAGTACTTC.

The chain links TRBV15 to TRBJ2-7; no reliable D call. This CDR3 region has 13 residues. The ends were cut back, 3 bases at V and 7 bases at J, with 13 bases in the middle. Germline V lookup: CDR1 LNHNV, CDR2 YYDKDF (reference sequence). CDR3 in amino acids: CATSSEARREQYF. The CDR3 DNA sequence: TGTGCCACCAGCAGCGAAGCTAGGCGGGAGCAGTACTTC.

V usage is TRBV7-6 and J usage is TRBJ2-4; 11 positions agree with TRBD2. The CDR3 is made up of 14 amino acids. CDR1 is SGHVS, CDR2 FNYEAQ, per germline. J was trimmed by 8 bases and V by 4 bases; bases with no gene match: 4. The CDR3 nucleotides read TGTGCCAGCAGCTACACGACTAGCGGGGACATTCAGTACTTC. Translation gives CASSYTTSGDIQYF.

The J gene is TRBJ1-5, the V gene TRBV27; TRBD1 aligns across 8 bases. V shed 2 bases and J 2 bases; nucleotides not matched to a gene: 2. Germline assignment: CDR1 MNHEY and CDR2 SMNVEV (reference sequence). The CDR3 has 15 amino acids. The DNA of the CDR3 is TGTGCCAGCAGTTTAGGACAGGGCGGCAATCAGCCCCAGCATTTT. It yields the protein CASSLGQGGNQPQHF.

V gene TRBV6-2 or TRBV6-3 combines with J gene TRBJ1-5; D call uncertain. With 5 bases removed from V and 1 base from J, the gap between germline ends came to 9 bases. This CDR3 has 14 residues. Germline loops: CDR1 MNHEY, CDR2 SVGEGT. The CDR3 spells CASSSTRSNQPQHF. In DNA form, the CDR3 reads TGTGCCAGCAGTAGTACGCGGAGCAATCAGCCCCAGCATTTT.

V gene TRBV6-5 combines with J gene TRBJ1-1, with D possibly matching TRBD1 (5 bases). The germline gives CDR1 MNHEY, CDR2 SVGAGI. The V and J ends lost 5 bases and 5 bases respectively, with 15 bases between them. The CDR3 consists of 14 residues. The chain's CDR3 is CASSPRGGGTEAFF. CDR3 DNA: TGTGCCAGCAGTCCGCGTGGGGGGGGGACTGAAGCTTTCTTT.

The rearrangement joins TRBV9 to TRBJ2-7, with 9 nucleotides matching TRBD1. The V gene end was trimmed by 1 base and the J gene end by 5 bases; junction bases not matched to a gene: 10. CDR1 is SGDLS, CDR2 YYNGEE, per germline. The CDR3 consists of 16 residues. The CDR3 spells CASSVLTGTGLHEQYF. The CDR3 nucleotides read TGTGCCAGCAGCGTACTTACCGGGACAGGGTTGCACGAGCAGTACTTC.

Only a few counts were recorded for this clone. V usage is TRBV6-5 and J usage is TRBJ2-7; TRBD1 aligns across 10 bases. V lost 2 bases to trimming and J lost 6 bases; unmatched junction nucleotides: 7. This CDR3 has 15 residues. From germline, CDR1 is MNHEY and CDR2 SVGAGI. For the CDR3, the DNA is TGTGCCAGCAGTTACAAGGGGACAGGGGACGCCGAGCAGTACTTC. It is translated as CASSYKGTGDAEQYF.

The V call is TRBV9, the J call TRBJ1-2; D uncertain. Trimming shortened V by 0 bases and J by 7 bases, and 13 bases separated the two germline ends. The length of the CDR3 is 14 residues. Germline V gives CDR1 SGDLS, CDR2 YYNGEE. For the CDR3, the DNA is TGTGCCAGCAGCGTAGCTCGGGAATCGGGTGGCTACACCTTC. The encoded protein is CASSVARESGGYTF.

The chain employs TRBV12-5 and TRBJ2-5; D is uncertain. The germline V gene has CDR1 LGHNT and CDR2 FRNRAP. V was cut by 0 bases and J by 5 bases, with 4 bases left in between. The CDR3 is 12 residues long. The CDR3 loop is CASGLVLETQYF. The CDR3, as DNA: TGTGCTAGTGGTTTGGTACTGGAGACCCAGTACTTC.

The chain recombines TRBV4-2 with TRBJ2-7; tentatively, D is TRBD2 (7 bases). Germline CDR1 and CDR2: LGHNA and YNFKEQ. The ends were cut back, 4 bases at V and 0 bases at J, with 10 bases in the middle. The CDR3 runs to 14 residues. CDR3 DNA: TGTGCCAGCAGCCCCCGGGGGGCCTCCTACGAGCAGTACTTC. This gives the protein CASSPRGASYEQYF.

The chain joins TRBV6-1 to TRBJ2-5; 7 bases map to TRBD1. The CDR3 loop spans 13 amino acids. J gave up 7 bases and V 1 base, and 3 bases lay outside the gene matches. Germline CDR1 MNHNS, CDR2 SASEGT. CDR3 sequence: CASSEEGAGTQYF. CDR3 in DNA: TGTGCCAGCAGTGAAGAGGGGGCGGGGACCCAGTACTTC.

This clone was picked up one time. This chain links TRBV6-6 with TRBJ2-7; D possibly corresponds to TRBD2 (5 bases). With 8 bases removed from V and 1 base from J, the gap between germline ends came to 18 bases. CDR3 length: 15 amino acids. In germline, CDR1 is MNHNY, CDR2 SVGAGI (reference sequence). The CDR3, as DNA: TGTGCCAGCTCCCGGGATTATAGTCCTTCCTACGAGCAGTACTTC. It translates to CASSRDYSPSYEQYF.

The chain combines TRBV7-6 with TRBJ2-2; D might be TRBD2 (7 bases). Germline V gene data show CDR1 as SGHVS and CDR2 as FNYEAQ. Trimming took 5 bases from V and 4 from J, leaving 14 bases between them. CDR3 length: 15 residues. DNA of the CDR3: TGTGCCAGCAGCATACAGGGCGGGAGCACCGGGGAGCTGTTTTTT. Its protein product is CASSIQGGSTGELFF.

This clone was counted a few times. The chain employs TRBV11-3 and TRBJ2-3; 9 bases line up with TRBD1. V shed 3 bases and J 5 bases; nucleotides not matched to a gene: 9. The CDR3 spans 16 residues. In germline, CDR1 is SGHNT, CDR2 YENEEA. The CDR3 spells CASSFAGTGMKDTQYF. CDR3 DNA: TGTGCCAGCAGCTTCGCCGGGACAGGGATGAAAGATACGCAGTATTTT.

In its sample, this clone was seen a few times. This chain joins TRBV6-4 and TRBJ1-2; D is ambiguous. CDR3 length equals 13 residues. Germline-derived CDR1 and CDR2 are MRHNA and SNTAGT. Trimming stripped 10 bases from V and 4 bases from J, with 16 bases between. In nucleotides, the CDR3 is TGTGCCACCCCCGGAGCGTCGACCTATGGCTACACCTTC. Amino acids: CATPGASTYGYTF.

This chain connects TRBV5-1 to TRBJ2-3; D might be TRBD1 (6 bases). V was cut by 3 bases and J by 10 bases, with 24 bases left in between. This CDR3 has 16 amino acids. Germline values: CDR1 SGHRS, CDR2 YFSETQ. Here the CDR3 DNA reads TGCGCCAGCAGCTCCCTAGGGGGTGGACAGTTCCTCCCGCAGTATTTT. This translates into CASSSLGGGQFLPQYF.

This clone has just a few counts. The rearrangement links TRBV6-5 to TRBJ1-2; D possibly corresponds to TRBD1 (6 bases). There are 12 residues in the CDR3. Trimming cost V 7 bases and J 6 bases, with 12 bases left between them. Germline V CDR1 and CDR2: MNHEY, SVGAGI. The CDR3, as DNA: TGTGCCAGCACTGTACAGGGCCATGGCTACACCTTC. It specifies CASTVQGHGYTF.

The genes are TRBV19 and TRBJ1-6; D is undetermined. Trimming took off 5 bases at V and 8 bases at J, with 7 bases between the two ends. Germline V lookup: CDR1 LNHDA, CDR2 SQIVND (reference sequence). The CDR3 consists of 12 residues. The CDR3 DNA follows: TGTGCCAGTAGTCCGCGTGATTCACCCCTCCACTTT. This sequence encodes CASSPRDSPLHF.

Concerning this clone itself: The sample holds other DNA sequences that translate to the same CDR3. The V gene is TRBV7-9, the J gene TRBJ2-7; 9 positions agree with TRBD2. Germline V lookup: CDR1 SEHNR, CDR2 FQNEAQ (reference sequence). The CDR3 is 14 residues long. With 3 bases clipped from V and 0 bases from J, the junction kept 0 bases outside the gene matches. The CDR3 coding sequence is TGTGCCAGCAGCTTGACTAGCGGCTCCTACGAGCAGTACTTC. This encodes CASSLTSGSYEQYF.

This chain uses TRBV5-4 with TRBJ1-2; no clear D gene. Deletions cut 4 bases from V and 0 bases from J, with 10 bases between. The germline V gene encodes CDR1 SGHNT and CDR2 YYREEE (reference sequence). The CDR3 totals 14 residues. The CDR3 nucleotides read TGTGCCAGCAGCCTTTTCTCGTCTAACTATGGCTACACCTTC. This encodes CASSLFSSNYGYTF.

This chain connects TRBV7-6 to TRBJ1-6, with D possibly being TRBD1 (6 bases). The V and J ends lost 5 bases and 9 bases respectively, with 17 bases between them. The CDR3 contains 15 residues. CDR1 and CDR2 from the germline V gene are SGHVS and FNYEAQ. The CDR3 DNA is TGTGCCAGCAGCCAAACAGGGTTACTGGGTTCACCCCTCCACTTT. It yields the protein CASSQTGLLGSPLHF.

CDR3 coding DNA: TGCGCCAGCAGCTTGGAGGACCCCGGGACTAGCGGGGGGGCGTACGAGCAGTACTTC. Amino acids: CASSLEDPGTSGGAYEQYF. The rearrangement joins TRBV5-1 to TRBJ2-7; 16 nucleotides line up with TRBD2. Germline lookup yields CDR1 SGHRS and CDR2 YFSETQ. This CDR3 spans 19 amino acids. V shed 0 bases, J shed 4 bases, and the junction held 10 bases outside the gene matches.

This clone is classed as medium-sized (0.01 to 0.1%). This sequence joins TRBV6-5 and TRBJ1-2, with no clear D. Trimming removed 7 bases from V and 3 bases from J, with 9 bases in between. In germline, CDR1 is MNHEY, CDR2 SVGAGI. There are 12 residues in the CDR3. The CDR3 here is CASIGVDYGYTF. CDR3 nucleotides: TGTGCCAGCATCGGGGTAGACTATGGCTACACCTTC.

This chain joins TRBV6-5 and TRBJ1-6; TRBD1 matches at 7 bases. V lost 6 bases, J lost 10 bases, and 9 bases stayed unmatched. Germline V gene data show CDR1 as MNHEY and CDR2 as SVGAGI. The CDR3 covers 14 residues. This CDR3 reads CASSLGQGESPLHF. The CDR3 bases are TGTGCCAGCAGCCTCGGGCAGGGGGAATCACCCCTCCACTTT.

The V and J genes are TRBV19 and TRBJ2-7; possible D gene TRBD2, 6 bases. The V end was cut by 9 bases, the J end by 5 bases, with 29 bases between. The CDR3 spans 17 residues. The V gene's germline CDR1 is LNHDA and CDR2 SQIVND (reference sequence). CDR3 DNA: TGTGCCAGCACCCGCGAGGACTACCAACGACCCGCCGACGAGCAGTACTTC. Protein sequence: CASTREDYQRPADEQYF.